This is a list of T cell receptor beta chains from one sample in a study of chemoradiotherapy in HPV16-positive cancers. Method: immunoSEQ multiplex PCR; TCRdb's copy keeps in-frame clones and lacks some. Among some 3,100 clones, around 81% were seen once, and the ten largest hold approximately 15%. The material sequenced was tumor tissue, taken from a patient who underwent chemoradiotherapy. The source of these receptors is a human donor with HPV-associated anogenital cancer. Both conserved end residues are part of each CDR3. A D gene is named only where the DNA matches it firmly. Clone size appears in some rows only: once, few, many, or a class for an expanded clone.

J	size	V	D	CDR3	DNA
TRBJ2-2	-	TRBV5-1	TRBD1	CASSLDIGTGSGELFF	TGCGCCAGCAGCTTGGACATAGGGACAGGGTCCGGGGAGCTGTTTTTT
TRBJ2-4	-	TRBV6-1	-	CASSEGLGSSIQYF	TGTGCCAGCAGTGAAGGACTCGGGAGTAGCATTCAGTACTTC
TRBJ2-5	-	TRBV30	-	CAWRAGTAGQETQYF	TGTGCCTGGAGGGCAGGGACAGCGGGTCAAGAGACCCAGTACTTC
TRBJ2-7	-	TRBV28	-	CASSSGKSVGDPYEQYF	TGTGCCAGCAGTTCCGGGAAGTCTGTGGGTGACCCCTACGAGCAGTACTTC
TRBJ2-1	-	TRBV6-1	TRBD2	CASSEGLAGGNEQFF	TGTGCCAGCAGTGAAGGGCTAGCGGGGGGGAATGAGCAGTTCTTC
TRBJ1-4	few	TRBV19	-	CASTEEGGKLFF	TGTGCCAGTACCGAGGAGGGAGGAAAACTGTTTTTT
TRBJ2-4	-	TRBV5-5	-	CASSLVAQGIKNIQYF	TGTGCCAGCAGCTTGGTCGCCCAGGGGATAAAAAACATTCAGTACTTC
TRBJ1-5	-	TRBV5-4	-	CASSLDGGQPQHF	TGTGCCAGCAGCTTGGATGGGGGGCAGCCCCAGCATTTT
TRBJ1-6	-	TRBV30	-	CAGGRGSYNSPLHF	TGTGCCGGGGGAAGGGGCTCCTATAATTCACCCCTCCACTTT
TRBJ2-3	-	TRBV9	-	CASSVDPGGLSGTDTQYF	TGTGCCAGCAGCGTAGACCCCGGGGGGCTCTCTGGGACAGATACGCAGTATTTT
TRBJ2-3	-	TRBV14	-	CASSTMATRTDTQYF	TGTGCCAGCAGCACCATGGCGACTCGCACAGATACGCAGTATTTT
TRBJ1-1	-	TRBV27	-	CASRAIKEKAFF	TGTGCCAGCCGGGCCATTAAGGAGAAGGCTTTCTTT
TRBJ2-1	-	TRBV6-4	-	CASRQEGGSYNEQFF	TGTGCCAGCAGACAAGAGGGGGGATCCTACAATGAGCAGTTCTTC
TRBJ2-5	-	TRBV6-1	TRBD2	CASHLGGTETQYF	TGTGCCAGCCATCTGGGGGGGACGGAGACCCAGTACTTC
TRBJ1-6	-	TRBV29-1	-	CSVAAGAENSPLHF	TGCAGCGTTGCTGCGGGGGCGGAAAATTCACCCCTCCACTTT
TRBJ2-7	few	TRBV19	-	CASRDTGLSNHEQYF	TGTGCCAGTAGGGACACGGGACTTTCGAACCACGAGCAGTACTTC
TRBJ2-3	few	TRBV10-2	TRBD2	CASGWEAGGHVWDTQYF	TGCGCCAGCGGGTGGGAAGCGGGGGGGCATGTGTGGGATACGCAGTATTTT
TRBJ2-1	few	TRBV2	TRBD2	CARPRLAGGINEQFF	TGTGCCAGACCTCGCCTAGCGGGGGGGATCAATGAGCAGTTCTTC
TRBJ1-1	once	TRBV6-4	-	CASSARPGGVNTEAFF	TGTGCCAGCAGTGCTAGACCGGGGGGCGTGAACACTGAAGCTTTCTTT
TRBJ1-1	few	TRBV29-1	-	CSVVRGTEAFF	TGCAGCGTTGTGAGGGGGACTGAAGCTTTCTTT
TRBJ2-3	-	TRBV7-3	-	CASSFGPGDTQYF	TGTGCCAGCAGCTTTGGACCTGGGGATACGCAGTATTTT
TRBJ1-1	-	TRBV7-8	-	CASSLSGTRGRDTEAFF	TGTGCCAGCAGCTTATCTGGGACCAGGGGAAGGGACACTGAAGCTTTCTTT
TRBJ2-7	-	TRBV7-2	TRBD1	CASSLRQGADYEQYF	TGTGCCAGCAGCCTTCGACAGGGGGCCGACTACGAGCAGTACTTC